These T cell receptor beta chains were read from a single sample in a study of T cells in Graves' hyperthyroidism and ophthalmopathy. TCRdb reanalysed the multiplex PCR reads using MiXCR and keeps one entry per CDR3 protein. The sample yields a few hundred thousand distinct CDR3 sequences, approximately 14% seen once. Material for sequencing was blood. All receptors derive from a woman aged 18-29 years with Graves' hyperthyroidism. CDR3s include the opening cysteine and the closing phenylalanine or tryptophan. Fields, in order: clone size, V gene, J gene, D gene, CDR3 DNA, CDR3 protein. D genes are given only for firm matches. A clone size is listed for some rows: how often the clone was seen (once, few, many), or a class if it is expanded.

many	TRBV18	TRBJ2-7	TRBD1	TGTGCCAGCTCACCCGGGACAGGACTCTACGAGCAGTACTTC	CASSPGTGLYEQYF
many	TRBV9	TRBJ2-5	TRBD1	TGTGCCAGCAGCGCCCGACAGGGGCAAGAGACCCAGTACTTC	CASSARQGQETQYF
many	TRBV5-1	TRBJ2-1	NA	TGCGCCAGCAGCTTGGAGGGAGAAAGCTCCTACAATGAGCAGTTCTTC	CASSLEGESSYNEQFF
few	TRBV6-5	TRBJ2-3	TRBD1	TGTGCCAGCAGTTACGGGGACAGGGATTCTGATACGCAGTATTTT	CASSYGDRDSDTQYF
many	TRBV27	TRBJ2-1	TRBD2	TGTGCCAGCAGTTTCCTCCGGGCTAGCGGATTAAACAATGAGCAGTTCTTC	CASSFLRASGLNNEQFF
many	TRBV5-1	TRBJ2-1	NA	TGCGCCAGCAGCTTGGTATCGGAGTCTGAGCAGTTCTTC	CASSLVSESEQFF
many	TRBV12-3/TRBV12-4	TRBJ1-1	NA	TGTGCCAGCAGCCTAATGGGACCCGAAGCTTTCTTT	CASSLMGPEAFF
few	TRBV5-1	TRBJ2-1	NA	TGCGCCAGCAGCCCCTTAACTCACAATGAGCAGTTCTTC	CASSPLTHNEQFF
NA	TRBV6-1	TRBJ2-7	TRBD1	TGTGCCAGCAGTGATTCTCGACAGGGCTACGAGCAGTACTTC	CASSDSRQGYEQYF
many	TRBV10-1	TRBJ2-4	NA	TGCGCCAGCAGTGACAGGGGAGTACGAAACATTCAGTACTTC	CASSDRGVRNIQYF
NA	TRBV6-2/TRBV6-3	TRBJ1-6	NA	TGTGCCAGCAGTACTCGACAGGCCCCCAGCTCCTATAATTCACCCCTCCACTTT	CASSTRQAPSSYNSPLHF
NA	TRBV6-5	TRBJ2-5	NA	TGTGCCAGCAGTTACTCGCCGGGTAGGGGAGAGACCCAGTACTTC	CASSYSPGRGETQYF
many	TRBV28	TRBJ1-2	NA	TGTGCCAGCAGCCTTTTCGGGACCTATGGCTACACCTTC	CASSLFGTYGYTF
many	TRBV3-1	TRBJ2-1	TRBD2	TGTGCCAGCAGTCAAGCTAGCGGGGCGTACAATGAGCAGTTCTTC	CASSQASGAYNEQFF
NA	TRBV4-3	TRBJ2-5	NA	TGCGCCAGCAGCCAAGACGGGGGTGGGGAGACCCAGTACTTC	CASSQDGGGETQYF
many	TRBV7-9	TRBJ1-1	NA	TGTGCCAGCAGCCCGATGGGACTCACACGGAACACTGAAGCTTTCTTT	CASSPMGLTRNTEAFF
few	TRBV4-2	TRBJ2-7	TRBD2	TGTGCCAGCAGCCAAGATACAGCGGGGGAGCTAACCTACGAGCAGTACTTC	CASSQDTAGELTYEQYF
few	TRBV19	TRBJ2-3	NA	TGTGCCAGTGGCCGTGGGCCCACCGACTACACAGATACGCAGTATTTT	CASGRGPTDYTDTQYF
NA	TRBV27	TRBJ2-1	TRBD1	TGTGCCAGCAGTGGAAGGACAGGGGAAAAGGGAAATGAGCAGTTCTTC	CASSGRTGEKGNEQFF
many	TRBV6-1	TRBJ2-7	NA	TGTGCCAGCAGTGATCGAGCGAAGGGGGGCCGGTACGAGCAGTACTTC	CASSDRAKGGRYEQYF
NA	TRBV11-2	TRBJ1-6	TRBD1	TGTGCCAGCAGCTTGGACAGGTGGATGACCCTCCACTTT	CASSLDRWMTLHF
few	TRBV19	TRBJ2-1	TRBD2	TGTGCCAGTAGTATAGTGGCGGGGGGCGTTTACAATGAGCAGTTCTTC	CASSIVAGGVYNEQFF
few	TRBV3-1	TRBJ1-4	NA	TGTGCCAGCAGCCAAGTGACGAGCCCTAATGAAAAACTGTTTTTT	CASSQVTSPNEKLFF
once	TRBV19	TRBJ2-1	TRBD2	TGTGCCAGTAGTATTCTAGCGGGAACGTACAATGAGCAGTTCTTC	CASSILAGTYNEQFF
NA	TRBV5-1	TRBJ2-1	NA	TGCGCCAGCAGCCCTGACTGGACTACTCCTTACAATGAGCAGTTCTTC	CASSPDWTTPYNEQFF
few	TRBV4-1	TRBJ2-7	NA	TGCGCCAGCAGCCAAAGTCTGTTCTACGAGCAGTACTTC	CASSQSLFYEQYF
NA	TRBV19	TRBJ1-1	NA	TGTGCCAGTAGTACTTTTGGGGGCTTCGCTGAAGCTTTCTTT	CASSTFGGFAEAFF
many	TRBV5-1	TRBJ2-7	TRBD1	TGCGCCAGCAGCGTTACCGGGACAGGGGGTTACGAGCAGTACTTC	CASSVTGTGGYEQYF